This TCR beta chain was recovered during a study of blood T cell repertoires in COVID-19. CDR1 LGHNA and CDR2 YSLEER come from the germline V gene. This CDR3 has 15 residues. V gave up 4 bases and J gave up 0 bases, with 12 bases separating them. Original processing methods: Nucleated cell number was recorded as an estimate derived from reference gene primer amplification. Measured with immunoSEQ multiplex PCR; TCRdb has only the in-frame clones, and not every one. That table gives V, J and clone size, and the DNA gave D and trimming. The table lists about 190,000 clones, 75% to 90% of them singletons.

The rearrangement joins TRBV4-3 to TRBJ1-1, with D possibly matching TRBD1 (5 bases). Material for sequencing was peripheral blood. The sequence came from a man aged 55 to 69 with acute or convalescent COVID-19. As DNA, the CDR3 is TGCGCCAGCAGCCGGGAACAGGCCTTGAACACTGAAGCTTTCTTT. It translates to CASSREQALNTEAFF.